In this sample, the clone carrying this T cell receptor beta chain turned up many times. Its antigen is not identified. This record comes from a study of Graves' ophthalmopathy and Graves' hyperthyroidism. Notes on the study in general: Most clonotypes expanded in thyroid above 0.001 frequency were present in blood too. Predictions made by the model for ophthalmopathy progression reached approximately 71% sensitivity and approximately 72% specificity.

Every ophthalmopathy donor presented moderate-to-severe activity, CAS ≥3, NOSPECS ≥4 and duration under 3 months. PBMCs were isolated by Ficoll-Paque density gradient centrifugation, using about 9.2 ml of fresh peripheral blood as the starting material. Deletions cut 2 bases from V and 4 bases from J, with 14 bases between. The germline V gene has CDR1 SGHAT and CDR2 FQNNGV. This CDR3 region has 15 residues. RNA transcripts were the template, and TCR beta CDR3 regions were amplified from them. First-round RT-PCR used HTBI primers; second-round multiplex PCR followed. TCRdb re-called the multiplex PCR reads with MiXCR, one entry per CDR3 protein. The sample has 350,000 to 400,000 distinct CDR3 sequences; about a sixth are singletons.

The chain is built from TRBV11-2 and TRBJ1-1; D unresolved. The sequenced sample consisted of peripheral blood. The origin of this receptor is a woman under 30 with Graves' ophthalmopathy. CDR3 sequence (DNA): TGTGCCAGCAGCTTATTACCTATTCTGGGCACTGAAGCTTTCTTT. Its translation is CASSLLPILGTEAFF.